This TCR beta chain is from a study of beta chain features in type 1 diabetes. Study-level findings and limits: Researchers reported that naive, central memory and Treg TCRB repertoires appeared more similar in patients than in healthy donors.

Sorted populations all had greater than 98% purity. This clone was seen more than once but under ten times. Its antigen is unidentified. Investigators reverse transcribed all isolated RNA, so they sequenced expressed TCRB transcripts. Sequencing was performed with immunoSEQ multiplex PCR; in TCRdb, only in-frame clones are kept and a portion is missing. The repertoire holds 450,000 to 550,000 clones, with roughly 31% as singletons. Deletions cut 1 base from V and 8 bases from J, with 14 bases between. Germline lookup yields CDR1 SQVTM and CDR2 ANQGSEA. This CDR3 is built from 13 residues. The sequenced sample was naive CD4+ T cells from blood. The gene calls are TRBV29-1 and TRBJ1-1, with no clear D. The sequence was obtained from a man aged 18-30 years in good health. Written as DNA, the CDR3 is TGCAGCGTTGAAGTCTCTCGCTTGGGAGAAGCTTTCTTT. This codes for CSVEVSRLGEAFF.